The source of this TCR beta chain is a study of cytomegalovirus exposure and HLA in healthy donors. The study, taken as a whole, reports: The study labeled about 160 TCR beta chains cytomegalovirus-associated.

This clone occurred a few times. Antigen: not known. After removal of 2 bases from V and 5 bases from J, the junction contained 5 bases not matched to a gene. This CDR3 region has 15 residues. CDR1 and CDR2 (germline): SGHAT, FQNNGV. The PCR had 60 Vbeta and 13 Jbeta primers. Clones were sequenced by immunoSEQ multiplex PCR, and TCRdb holds only the in-frame ones, with some missing. Of some 140,000 clones in the sample, approximately 61% were seen once. The rearrangement joins TRBV11-2 to TRBJ2-1; 8 bases line up with TRBD2. Source material: PBMCs. The receptor's source is a human donor in good health. CDR3 coding DNA: TGTGCCAGCAGCTTATCCCCAGCGGGAGACAATGAGCAGTTCTTC. It specifies CASSLSPAGDNEQFF.